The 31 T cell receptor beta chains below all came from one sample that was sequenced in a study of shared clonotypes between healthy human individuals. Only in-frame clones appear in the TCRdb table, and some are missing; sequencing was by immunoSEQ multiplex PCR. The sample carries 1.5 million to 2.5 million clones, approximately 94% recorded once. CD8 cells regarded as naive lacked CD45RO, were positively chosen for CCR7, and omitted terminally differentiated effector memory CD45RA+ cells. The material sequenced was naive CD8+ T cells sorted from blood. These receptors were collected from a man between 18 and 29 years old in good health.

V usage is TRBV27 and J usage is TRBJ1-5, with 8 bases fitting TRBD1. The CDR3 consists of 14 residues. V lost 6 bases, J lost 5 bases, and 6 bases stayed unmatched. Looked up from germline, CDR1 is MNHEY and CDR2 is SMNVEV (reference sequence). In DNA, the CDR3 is TGTGCCAGCAGAGGACAGGGCCCTGATCAGCCCCAGCATTTT. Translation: CASRGQGPDQPQHF.

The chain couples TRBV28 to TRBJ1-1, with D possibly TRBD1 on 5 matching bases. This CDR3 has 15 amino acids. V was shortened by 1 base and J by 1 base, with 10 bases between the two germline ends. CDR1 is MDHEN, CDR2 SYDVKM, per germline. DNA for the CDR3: TGTGCCAGCAGTTTATCGCGACAGACGAACACTGAAGCTTTCTTT. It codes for CASSLSRQTNTEAFF.

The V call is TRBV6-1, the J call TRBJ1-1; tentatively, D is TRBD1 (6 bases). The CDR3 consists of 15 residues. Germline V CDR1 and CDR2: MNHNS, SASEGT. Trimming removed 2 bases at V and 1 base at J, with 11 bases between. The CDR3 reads CASSEFRGGNTEAFF. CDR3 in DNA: TGTGCCAGCAGTGAATTTAGGGGGGGGAACACTGAAGCTTTCTTT.

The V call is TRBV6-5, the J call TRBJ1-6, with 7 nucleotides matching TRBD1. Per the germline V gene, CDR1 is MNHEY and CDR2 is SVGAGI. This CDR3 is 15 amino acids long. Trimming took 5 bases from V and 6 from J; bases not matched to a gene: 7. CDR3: CASSVWTGSNSPLHF. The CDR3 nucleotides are TGTGCCAGCAGTGTCTGGACAGGTTCTAATTCACCCCTCCACTTT.

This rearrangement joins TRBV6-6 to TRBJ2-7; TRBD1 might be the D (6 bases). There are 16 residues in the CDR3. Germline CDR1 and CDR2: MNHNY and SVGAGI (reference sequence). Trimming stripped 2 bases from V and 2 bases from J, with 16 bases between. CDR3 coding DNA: TGTGCCAGCAGTTACAGTGAGGGGGAATTGACCTACGAGCAGTACTTC. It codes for CASSYSEGELTYEQYF.

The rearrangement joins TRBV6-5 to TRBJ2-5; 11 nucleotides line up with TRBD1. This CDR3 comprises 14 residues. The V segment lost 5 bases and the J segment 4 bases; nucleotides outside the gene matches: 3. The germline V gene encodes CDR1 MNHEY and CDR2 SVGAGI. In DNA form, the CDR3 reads TGTGCCAGCAGTCTCGGACAGGGGGCAGAGACCCAGTACTTC. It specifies CASSLGQGAETQYF.

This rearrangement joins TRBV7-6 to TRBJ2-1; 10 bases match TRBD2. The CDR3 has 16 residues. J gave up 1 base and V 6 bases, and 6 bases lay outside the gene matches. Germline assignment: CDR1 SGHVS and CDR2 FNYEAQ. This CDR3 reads CASSYVAGGSYNEQFF. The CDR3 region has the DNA TGTGCCAGCAGTTACGTAGCGGGAGGTTCCTACAATGAGCAGTTCTTC.

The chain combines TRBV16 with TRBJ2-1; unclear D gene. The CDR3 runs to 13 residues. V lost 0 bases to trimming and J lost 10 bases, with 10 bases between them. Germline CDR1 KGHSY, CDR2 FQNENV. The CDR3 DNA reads TGTGCCAGCAGCCAATCGGTAGCAGGAGAGCAGTTCTTC. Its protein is CASSQSVAGEQFF.

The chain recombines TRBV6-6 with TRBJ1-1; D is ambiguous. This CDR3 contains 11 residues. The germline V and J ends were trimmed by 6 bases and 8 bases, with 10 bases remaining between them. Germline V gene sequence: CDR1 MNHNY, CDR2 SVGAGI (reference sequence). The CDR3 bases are TGTGCCAGCAGCCAAACACTGGAAGCTTTCTTT. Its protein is CASSQTLEAFF.

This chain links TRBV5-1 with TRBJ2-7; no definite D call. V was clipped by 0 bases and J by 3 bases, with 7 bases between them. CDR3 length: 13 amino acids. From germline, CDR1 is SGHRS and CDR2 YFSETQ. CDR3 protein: CASSLEAYYEQYF. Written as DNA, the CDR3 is TGCGCCAGCAGCTTGGAGGCTTACTACGAGCAGTACTTC.

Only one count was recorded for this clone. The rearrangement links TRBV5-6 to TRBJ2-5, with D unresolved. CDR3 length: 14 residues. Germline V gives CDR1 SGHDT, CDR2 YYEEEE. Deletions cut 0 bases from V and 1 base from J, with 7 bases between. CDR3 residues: CASSLVESQETQYF. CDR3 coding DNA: TGTGCCAGCAGCTTGGTGGAGAGCCAAGAGACCCAGTACTTC.

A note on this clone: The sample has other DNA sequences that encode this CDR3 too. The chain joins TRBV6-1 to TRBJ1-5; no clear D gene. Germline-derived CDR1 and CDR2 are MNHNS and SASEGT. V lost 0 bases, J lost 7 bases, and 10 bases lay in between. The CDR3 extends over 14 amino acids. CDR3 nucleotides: TGTGCCAGCAGTGAAGCAGGGTTGGGGCAGCCCCAGCATTTT. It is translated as CASSEAGLGQPQHF.

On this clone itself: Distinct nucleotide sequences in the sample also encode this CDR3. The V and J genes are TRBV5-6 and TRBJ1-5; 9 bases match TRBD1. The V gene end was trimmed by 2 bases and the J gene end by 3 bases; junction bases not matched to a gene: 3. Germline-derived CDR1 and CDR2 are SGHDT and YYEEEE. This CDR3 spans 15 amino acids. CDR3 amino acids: CASSFGTGTNQPQHF. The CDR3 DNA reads TGTGCCAGCAGCTTCGGGACAGGGACCAATCAGCCCCAGCATTTT.

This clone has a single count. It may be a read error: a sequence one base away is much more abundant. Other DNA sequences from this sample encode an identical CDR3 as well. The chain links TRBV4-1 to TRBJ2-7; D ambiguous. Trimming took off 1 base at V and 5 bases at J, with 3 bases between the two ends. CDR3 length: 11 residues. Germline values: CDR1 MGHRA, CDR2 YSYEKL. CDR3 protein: CASSQGHEQYF. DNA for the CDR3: TGCGCCAGCAGCCAAGGGCACGAGCAGTACTTC.

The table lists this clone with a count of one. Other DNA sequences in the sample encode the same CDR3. The DNA of the CDR3 is TGTGCCAGCAGCCTCCGGACAGGGGGACAAGAGACCCAGTACTTC. Amino acids: CASSLRTGGQETQYF. The chain couples TRBV5-4 to TRBJ2-5, with TRBD1 matching 10 bases. The CDR3 is 15 amino acids. With 4 bases clipped from V and 2 bases from J, the junction kept 5 bases outside the gene matches. The germline V gene has CDR1 SGHNT and CDR2 YYREEE (reference sequence).

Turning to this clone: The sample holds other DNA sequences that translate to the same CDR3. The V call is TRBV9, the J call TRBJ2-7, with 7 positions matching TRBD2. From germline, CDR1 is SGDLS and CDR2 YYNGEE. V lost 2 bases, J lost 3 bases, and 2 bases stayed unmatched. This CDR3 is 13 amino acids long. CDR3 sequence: CASSVGGSYEQYF. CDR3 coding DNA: TGTGCCAGCAGCGTCGGGGGGAGCTACGAGCAGTACTTC.

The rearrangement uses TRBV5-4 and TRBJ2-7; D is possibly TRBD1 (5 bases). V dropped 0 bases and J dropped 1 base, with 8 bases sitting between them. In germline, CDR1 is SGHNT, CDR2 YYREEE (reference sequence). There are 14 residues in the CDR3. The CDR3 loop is CASSLGQISYEQYF. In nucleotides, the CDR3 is TGTGCCAGCAGCTTGGGACAGATATCCTACGAGCAGTACTTC.

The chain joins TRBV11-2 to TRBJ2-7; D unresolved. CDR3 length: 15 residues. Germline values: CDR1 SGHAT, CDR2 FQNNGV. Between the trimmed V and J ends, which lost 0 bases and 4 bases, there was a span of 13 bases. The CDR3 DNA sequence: TGTGCCAGCAGCTTAGAACCGGCCCCAGCTTACGAGCAGTACTTC. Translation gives CASSLEPAPAYEQYF.

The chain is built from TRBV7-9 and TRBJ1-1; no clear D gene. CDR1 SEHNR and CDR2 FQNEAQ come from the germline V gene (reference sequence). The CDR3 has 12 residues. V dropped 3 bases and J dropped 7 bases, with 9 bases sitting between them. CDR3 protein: CASSFRGDEAFF. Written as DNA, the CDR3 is TGTGCCAGCAGCTTTCGAGGCGATGAAGCTTTCTTT.

The DNA of the CDR3 is TGTGCCTGGAGTATGGACTCTAATCAAGAGACCCAGTACTTC. This translates into CAWSMDSNQETQYF. The rearrangement links TRBV30 to TRBJ2-5; the D gene is possibly TRBD2 (5 bases). The CDR3 covers 14 residues. With 2 bases removed from V and 2 bases from J, the gap between germline ends came to 12 bases. Germline-derived CDR1 and CDR2 are GTSNPN and SVGIG (reference sequence).

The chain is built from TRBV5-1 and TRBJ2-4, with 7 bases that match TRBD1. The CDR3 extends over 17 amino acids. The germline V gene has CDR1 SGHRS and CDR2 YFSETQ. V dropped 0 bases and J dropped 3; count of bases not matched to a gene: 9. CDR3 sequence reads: CASSLERGPFDKNIQYF. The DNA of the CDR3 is TGCGCCAGCAGCTTGGAGAGGGGGCCATTTGACAAAAACATTCAGTACTTC.

The CDR3 DNA sequence: TGTGCCAGCAGCTTAGGGACAGGAGGGGCAGATACGCAGTATTTT. Amino acid sequence: CASSLGTGGADTQYF. This rearrangement joins TRBV7-9 to TRBJ2-3; D possibly corresponds to TRBD1 (7 bases). Germline V CDR1 and CDR2: SEHNR, FQNEAQ (reference sequence). Trimming took off 1 base at V and 4 bases at J, with 12 bases between the two ends. This CDR3 has 15 residues.

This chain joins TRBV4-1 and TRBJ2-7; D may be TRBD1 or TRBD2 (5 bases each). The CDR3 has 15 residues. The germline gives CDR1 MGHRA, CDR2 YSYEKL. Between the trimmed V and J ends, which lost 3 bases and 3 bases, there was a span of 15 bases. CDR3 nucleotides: TGCGCCAGCAGCCATAACCGGGACCGCATCTACGAGCAGTACTTC. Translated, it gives CASSHNRDRIYEQYF.

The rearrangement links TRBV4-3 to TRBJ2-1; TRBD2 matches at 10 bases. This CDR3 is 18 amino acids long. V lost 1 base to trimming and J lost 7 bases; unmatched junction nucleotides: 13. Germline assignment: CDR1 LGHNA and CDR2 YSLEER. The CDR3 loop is CASSQARASGRPGNEQFF. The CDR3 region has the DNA TGCGCCAGCAGCCAAGCAAGGGCTAGCGGGAGACCGGGGAATGAGCAGTTCTTC.

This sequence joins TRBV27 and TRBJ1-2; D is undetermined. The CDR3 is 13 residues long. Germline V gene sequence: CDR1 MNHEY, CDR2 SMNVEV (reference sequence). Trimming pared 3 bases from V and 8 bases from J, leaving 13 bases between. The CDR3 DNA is TGTGCCAGCAGTTTGAGTGGTCCAGGAGGCTACACCTTC. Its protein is CASSLSGPGGYTF.

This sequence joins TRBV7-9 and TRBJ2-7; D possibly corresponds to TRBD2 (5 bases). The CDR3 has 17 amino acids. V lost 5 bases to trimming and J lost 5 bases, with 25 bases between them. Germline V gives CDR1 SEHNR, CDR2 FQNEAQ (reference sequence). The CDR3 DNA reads TGTGCCAGCAGCCGCTCCGGGCTAGCCTCCATGTTCCACGAGCAGTACTTC. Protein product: CASSRSGLASMFHEQYF.

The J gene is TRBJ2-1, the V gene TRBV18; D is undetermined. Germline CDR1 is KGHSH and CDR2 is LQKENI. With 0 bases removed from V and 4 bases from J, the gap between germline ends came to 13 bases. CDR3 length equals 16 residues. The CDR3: CASSPPIAGLYNEQFF. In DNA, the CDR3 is TGTGCCAGCTCACCACCGATCGCAGGCCTATACAATGAGCAGTTCTTC.

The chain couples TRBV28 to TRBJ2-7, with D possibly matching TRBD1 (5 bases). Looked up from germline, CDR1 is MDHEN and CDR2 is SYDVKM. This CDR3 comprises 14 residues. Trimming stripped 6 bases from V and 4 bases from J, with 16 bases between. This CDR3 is CASSPLGEGYEQYF. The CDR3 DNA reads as TGTGCCAGCAGCCCGCTAGGGGAAGGATACGAGCAGTACTTC.

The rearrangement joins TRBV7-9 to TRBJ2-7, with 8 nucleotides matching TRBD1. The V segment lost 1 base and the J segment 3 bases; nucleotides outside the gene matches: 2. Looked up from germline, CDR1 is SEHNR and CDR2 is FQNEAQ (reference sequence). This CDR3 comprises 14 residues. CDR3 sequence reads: CASSLGTGNYEQYF. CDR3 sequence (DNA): TGTGCCAGCAGCTTAGGGACAGGGAACTACGAGCAGTACTTC.

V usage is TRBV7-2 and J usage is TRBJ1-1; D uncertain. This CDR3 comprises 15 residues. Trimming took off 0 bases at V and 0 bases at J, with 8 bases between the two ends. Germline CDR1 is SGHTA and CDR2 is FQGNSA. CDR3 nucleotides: TGTGCCAGCAGCTTAGCGGCCAGACTGAACACTGAAGCTTTCTTT. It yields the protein CASSLAARLNTEAFF.

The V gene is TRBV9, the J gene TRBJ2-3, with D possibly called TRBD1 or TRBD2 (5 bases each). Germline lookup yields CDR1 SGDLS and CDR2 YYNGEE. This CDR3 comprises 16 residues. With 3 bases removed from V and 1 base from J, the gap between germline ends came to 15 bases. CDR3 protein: CASSDQGEPRTDTQYF. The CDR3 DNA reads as TGTGCCAGCAGCGACCAAGGGGAGCCACGCACAGATACGCAGTATTTT.